This TCR beta chain appears in the sequencing data of a study of identical twins. Trimming left V 3 bases short and J 4 bases short, with 13 bases between. The germline V gene encodes CDR1 LNHNV and CDR2 YYDKDF (reference sequence). This CDR3 has 14 residues. One entry per CDR3 protein results from TCRdb running MiXCR on the 5' RACE reads. The sample lists 500,000 or so distinct CDR3 sequences, approximately 14% occurring once. The same sample was also used in a study of yellow fever vaccine responses in identical twins.

The receptor was derived from a woman aged 18 to 35 in good health. The chain links TRBV15 to TRBJ2-7; D might be TRBD1 (5 bases). The specimen was CD4+ T cells sorted from blood. CDR3: CATSSSGFGYEQYF. The CDR3 region has the DNA TGTGCCACCAGCAGTTCAGGGTTCGGTTACGAGCAGTACTTC.